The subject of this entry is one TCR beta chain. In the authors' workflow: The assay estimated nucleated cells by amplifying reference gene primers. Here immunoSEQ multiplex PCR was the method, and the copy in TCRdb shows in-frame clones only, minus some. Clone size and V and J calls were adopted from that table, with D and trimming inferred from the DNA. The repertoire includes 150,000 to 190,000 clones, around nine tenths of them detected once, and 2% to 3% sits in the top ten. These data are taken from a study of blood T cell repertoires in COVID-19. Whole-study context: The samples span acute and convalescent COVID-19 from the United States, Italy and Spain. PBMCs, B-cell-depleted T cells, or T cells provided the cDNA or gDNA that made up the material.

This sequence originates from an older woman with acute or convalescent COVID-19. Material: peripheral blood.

This chain's CDR3 is CASSRDRVETQYF. CDR3 DNA: TGCGCCAGCAGCCGCGACAGGGTGGAGACCCAGTACTTC. The V and J genes are TRBV5-1 and TRBJ2-5, with 7 nucleotides matching TRBD1. Losses at the gene ends were 4 bases for V and 5 bases for J; bases not matched to a gene: 5. Germline loops: CDR1 SGHRS, CDR2 YFSETQ. CDR3 length: 13 amino acids.